These 8 T cell receptor beta chains came from one sample sequenced in a study of blood T cell repertoires in COVID-19 (dated by TCRdb to 2020 to 2021). Libraries came from the immunoSEQ multiplex PCR assay. This immuneACCESS table, as held by TCRdb, lists in-frame sequences with V and J called but not all clones. Of the missing ones, under half trace to an unresolved V gene in checked studies; the others have no known cause. For this sample the table gives about 350,000 clones, of which more than 70% were detected only once. 0.95% to 1.1% of the sample goes to the ten largest clones. What was sequenced was PBMCs or T cells enriched from blood (not recorded which). The receptors shown here come from a woman aged 25 to 45 who had been exposed to COVID-19.

J is TRBJ1-2 and V is TRBV15; a possible D gene is TRBD1 (5 bases). The CDR3 covers 14 residues. The V gene's germline CDR1 is LNHNV and CDR2 YYDKDF (reference sequence). Trimming stripped 5 bases from V and 6 bases from J, with 16 bases between. CDR3 loop: CATSPGGDWNGYTF. CDR3 coding DNA: TGTGCCACCAGCCCTGGGGGGGACTGGAATGGCTACACCTTC. Drawing the rest from reference TRBV15 and TRBJ1-2, the complete variable domain is DAMVIQNPRYQVTQFGKPVTLSCSQTLNHNVMYWYQQKSSQAPKLLFHYYDKDFNNEADTPDNFQSRRPNTSFCFLDIRSPGLGDTAMYLCATSPGGDWNGYTFGSGTRLTVV.

V usage is TRBV11-3 and J usage is TRBJ2-1; TRBD2 aligns across 14 bases. With V trimmed by 1 base and J by 6 bases, 11 bases remained unmatched. From germline, CDR1 is SGHNT and CDR2 YENEEA. The CDR3 consists of 19 residues. The DNA for the CDR3 is TGTGCCAGCAGCTTAGCCGGGACTAGCGGGAGTAGAGGAGGCAATGAGCAGTTCTTC. It codes for CASSLAGTSGSRGGNEQFF.

V usage is TRBV7-6 and J usage is TRBJ2-2; the D gene is possibly TRBD2 (6 bases). V was pared by 3 bases and J by 3 bases, with 17 bases between. Germline lookup yields CDR1 SGHVS and CDR2 FNYEAQ. The CDR3 is 17 amino acids. Here the CDR3 reads CASSFVGSGRYTGELFF. CDR3 in DNA: TGTGCCAGCAGCTTTGTCGGTAGCGGTCGCTACACCGGGGAGCTGTTTTTT.

DNA for the CDR3: TGTGCCAGCAGTTTATTAGGTCTTCGGCAGGGGGCGGATTACGAGCAGTACTTC. Protein: CASSLLGLRQGADYEQYF. The chain is built from TRBV28 and TRBJ2-7; 8 positions agree with TRBD1. In germline, CDR1 is MDHEN, CDR2 SYDVKM. V lost 1 base and J lost 4; bases outside the gene matches: 15. This CDR3 comprises 18 residues.

A few counts support this clone. The chain uses TRBV15 and TRBJ1-1, with D possibly being TRBD1 (6 bases). Trimming shortened V by 1 base and J by 4 bases, and 13 bases separated the two germline ends. From germline, CDR1 is LNHNV and CDR2 YYDKDF (reference sequence). There are 15 residues in the CDR3. The CDR3 is CATSRAWGPGTEAFF. The CDR3 DNA is TGTGCCACCAGCAGAGCGTGGGGGCCGGGCACTGAAGCTTTCTTT. Complete variable domain (other parts from reference TRBV15 and TRBJ1-1): DAMVIQNPRYQVTQFGKPVTLSCSQTLNHNVMYWYQQKSSQAPKLLFHYYDKDFNNEADTPDNFQSRRPNTSFCFLDIRSPGLGDTAMYLCATSRAWGPGTEAFFGQGTRLTVV.

The rearrangement uses TRBV2 and TRBJ2-7; a weak D match, TRBD1 (5 bases). CDR1 and CDR2 (germline): SNHLY, FYNNEI. V gave up 6 bases and J gave up 2 bases, with 11 bases separating them. This CDR3 is built from 13 residues. CDR3 protein: CASSRQLTYEQYF. The CDR3 DNA follows: TGTGCCAGCAGCCGACAGCTCACCTACGAGCAGTACTTC.

The chain employs TRBV3-1 (or the pseudogene TRBV3-2) and TRBJ2-1, with 8 bases lining up with TRBD2. The CDR3 has 16 amino acids. V trimming: 4 bases; J trimming: 0 bases; junction bases outside the gene matches: 5. Germline assignment: CDR1 LGHDT and CDR2 YNNKEL (reference sequence). CDR3 in DNA: TGTGCCAGCAGCCCCCTAAGCGGGAGCTCCTACAATGAGCAGTTCTTC. It is translated as CASSPLSGSSYNEQFF.

This chain uses TRBV2 with TRBJ1-1, with 11 bases fitting TRBD1. The CDR3 is made up of 13 amino acids. Germline lookup yields CDR1 SNHLY and CDR2 FYNNEI. The trim removed 8 bases at V and 4 bases at J, leaving 3 bases unmatched. In DNA form, the CDR3 reads TGTGCCAGCGGACAGGGGGCAGTCACTGAAGCTTTCTTT. Amino acid sequence: CASGQGAVTEAFF.